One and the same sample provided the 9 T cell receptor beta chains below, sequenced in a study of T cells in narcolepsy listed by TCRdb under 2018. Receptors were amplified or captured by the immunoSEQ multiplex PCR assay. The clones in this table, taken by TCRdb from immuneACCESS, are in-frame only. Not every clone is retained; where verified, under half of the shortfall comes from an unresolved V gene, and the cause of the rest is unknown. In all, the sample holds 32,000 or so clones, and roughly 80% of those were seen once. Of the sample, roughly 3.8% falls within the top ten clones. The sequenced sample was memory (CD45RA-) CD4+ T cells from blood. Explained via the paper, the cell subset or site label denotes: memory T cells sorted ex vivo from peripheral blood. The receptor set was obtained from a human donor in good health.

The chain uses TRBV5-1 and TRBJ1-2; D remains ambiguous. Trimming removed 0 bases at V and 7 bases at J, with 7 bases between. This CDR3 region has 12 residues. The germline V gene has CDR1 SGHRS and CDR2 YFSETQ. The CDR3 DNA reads TGCGCCAGCAGCTTGGGAGGGTCTGGCTACACCTTC. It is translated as CASSLGGSGYTF.

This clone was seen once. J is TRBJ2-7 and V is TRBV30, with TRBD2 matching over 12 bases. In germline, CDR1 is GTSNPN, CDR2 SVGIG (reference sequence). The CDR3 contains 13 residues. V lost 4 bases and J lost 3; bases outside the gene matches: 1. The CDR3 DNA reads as TGTGCCTGGATGACTAGCGGGAGCTACGAGCAGTACTTC. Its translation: CAWMTSGSYEQYF.

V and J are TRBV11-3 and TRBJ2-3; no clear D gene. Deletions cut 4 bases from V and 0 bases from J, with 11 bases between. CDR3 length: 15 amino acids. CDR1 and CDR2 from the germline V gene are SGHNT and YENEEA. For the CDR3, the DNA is TGTGCCAGCAGCTCAACAGTTTCTAGCACAGATACGCAGTATTTT. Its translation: CASSSTVSSTDTQYF.

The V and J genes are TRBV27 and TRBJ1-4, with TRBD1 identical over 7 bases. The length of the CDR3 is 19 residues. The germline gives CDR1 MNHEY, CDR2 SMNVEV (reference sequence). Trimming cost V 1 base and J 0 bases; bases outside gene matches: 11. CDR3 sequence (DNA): TGTGCCAGCAGTTTATTGGGCGGGTGGCAGGGGGCAACTAATGAAAAACTGTTTTTT. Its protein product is CASSLLGGWQGATNEKLFF.

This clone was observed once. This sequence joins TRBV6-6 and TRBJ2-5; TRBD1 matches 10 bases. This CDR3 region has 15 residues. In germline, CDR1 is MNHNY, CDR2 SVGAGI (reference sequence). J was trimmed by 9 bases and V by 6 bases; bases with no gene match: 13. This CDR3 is CASSAPDRGPRAQYF. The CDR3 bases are TGTGCCAGCAGCGCCCCTGACAGGGGGCCCAGGGCCCAGTACTTC.

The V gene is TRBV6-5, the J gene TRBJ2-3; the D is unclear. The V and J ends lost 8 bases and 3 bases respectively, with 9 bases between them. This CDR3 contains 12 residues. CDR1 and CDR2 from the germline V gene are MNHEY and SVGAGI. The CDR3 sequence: CASGRKTDTQYF. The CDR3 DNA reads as TGTGCCAGCGGCAGGAAGACAGATACGCAGTATTTT.

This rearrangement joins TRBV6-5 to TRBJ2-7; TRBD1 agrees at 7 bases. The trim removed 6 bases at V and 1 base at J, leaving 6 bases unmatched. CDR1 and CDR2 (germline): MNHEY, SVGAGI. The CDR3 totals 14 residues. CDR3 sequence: CASRRQGPSYEQYF. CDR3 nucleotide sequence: TGTGCCAGCAGGAGACAGGGCCCGTCCTACGAGCAGTACTTC.

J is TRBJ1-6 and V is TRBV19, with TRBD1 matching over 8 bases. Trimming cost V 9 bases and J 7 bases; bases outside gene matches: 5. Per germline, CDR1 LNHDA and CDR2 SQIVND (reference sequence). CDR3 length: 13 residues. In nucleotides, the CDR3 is TGTGCCAGCCACAGGGGGTCAAATTCACCCCTCCACTTT. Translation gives CASHRGSNSPLHF. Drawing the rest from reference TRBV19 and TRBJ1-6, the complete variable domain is DGGITQSPKYLFRKEGQNVTLSCEQNLNHDAMYWYRQDPGQGLRLIYYSQIVNDFQKGDIAEGYSVSREKKESFPLTVTSAQKNPTAFYLCASHRGSNSPLHFGNGTRLTVT.

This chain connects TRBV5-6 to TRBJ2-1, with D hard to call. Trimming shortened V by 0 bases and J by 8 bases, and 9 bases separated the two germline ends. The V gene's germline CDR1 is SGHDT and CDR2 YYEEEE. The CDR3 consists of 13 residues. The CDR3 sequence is CASSLVGNDEQFF. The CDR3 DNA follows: TGTGCCAGCAGCTTGGTAGGGAACGATGAGCAGTTCTTC. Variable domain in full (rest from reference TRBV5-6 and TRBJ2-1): DAGVTQSPTHLIKTRGQQVTLRCSPKSGHDTVSWYQQALGQGPQFIFQYYEEEERQRGNFPDRFSGHQFPNYSSELNVNALLLGDSALYLCASSLVGNDEQFFGPGTRLTVL.